This T cell receptor beta chain was retrieved from a study of regulatory T cells in long-lasting Graves disease (dated by TCRdb to the early 2020s). Background on the whole study: In the newly diagnosed Graves' disease group, patients had been taking antithyroid drugs for less than 3 months. A total of around 35 samples were covered by TCR sequencing, comprising some 13 persistent and around 20 newly diagnosed Graves' disease patients. Peripheral blood TCR sequencing and RNA sequencing compared persistent Graves' disease patients with newly diagnosed Graves' disease patients. The study took place in China and was registered as a clinical trial. Overall study outcomes, separate from this receptor: Because the primary lesion, thyroid tissue, could not be accessed, the study looked at peripheral blood alone. A larger number of public clonotypes was shared among persistent patients (approximately 2,600) than among newly diagnosed patients (approximately 1,000). Compared with newly diagnosed patients, patients with persistent Graves' disease had lower TCR Shannon entropy and fewer highly expanded clones, which suggests clonal expansion. Sequencing and analysis were limited to the TCR beta chain. Preferential use of TRBV28, TRBJ1-2 and TRBJ2-5 was observed in persistent disease, whereas TRBV20-1 and TRBJ2-1 were favored in newly diagnosed disease. The small sample size was acknowledged by the authors as a limitation that may reduce accuracy.

Libraries were constructed by multiplex PCR. Sequenced on an Illumina HiSeq 4000. To build TCR beta libraries, CDR3 regions were amplified by Arm-PCR using iRepertoire HTBI primers. Gel purification was performed on PCR products prior to sequencing. The paper's processing steps were these. Gene usage analysis of CDR3 amino acid clonotypes used the approximately 62 TRBV and approximately 13 TRBJ segments found across samples. Filtered high-quality paired reads were merged into contigs using COPE and FqMerger. BLAST was used to align contigs to IMGT TRBV, TRBD and TRBJ reference genes, with CDR3 defined following IMGT. Highly expanded clones were defined as clonotypes with a frequency above 0.1%. Shannon entropy served as the measure of repertoire diversity, while the Gini coefficient captured V-J evenness. Clonotypes shared by more than one individual were considered public. The public reads were run again by TCRdb, first through fastp at Q25 and then through MiXCR, and only productive beta chains were kept. Every CDR3 protein is listed once, alongside the most common genes and DNA of its rows. TCRdb, rather than the study authors, made the V and J calls. The table for this sample lists approximately 250,000 distinct CDR3 sequences; about 17% of them were counted only once. Of the sample, about 20% falls within the top ten clones.

This clonotype has ten or more counts. What antigen it recognizes has not been identified. No clone much larger than this one lies a single base away; base qualities are absent. The time point label, as the study defines it: newly diagnosed GD, antithyroid drugs for less than 3 months. For both TCR sequencing and RNA sequencing, RNA was extracted from PBMCs in TRIzol. Graves' disease was diagnosed according to American Thyroid Association guidelines. Patients were recruited from an endocrinology department in Xi'an, China. Each patient gave about 9.1 milliliters of peripheral blood, collected in an EDTA anticoagulant tube. Ficoll Paque Plus density gradient separation was used to isolate PBMCs, and no further T cell sorting was performed. RNA quality was checked with an Agilent 2100 Bioanalyzer and agarose gel, and concentration with a NanoDrop 2000. V lost 8 bases and J lost 4 bases; the stretch between them is 20 bases long. The CDR3 contains 15 residues, cysteine and phenylalanine counted. Of the read, only the CDR3 DNA is kept; its 45 bases are in frame from base 1. Reading the germline V gene gives CDR1 MDHEN and CDR2 SYDVKM.

Material: peripheral blood mononuclear cells (PBMCs), obtained at new diagnosis, from a patient treated with antithyroid drugs. The chain uses TRBV28 and TRBJ1-2, with TRBD1 as a weak D call on 5 bases. This sequence was found in a female donor with Graves disease. The DNA sequence is given as TGTGCCAGCCACCAGCCCTATCCCGACAGCTATGGCTACACCTTC. Its protein is CASHQPYPDSYGYTF.